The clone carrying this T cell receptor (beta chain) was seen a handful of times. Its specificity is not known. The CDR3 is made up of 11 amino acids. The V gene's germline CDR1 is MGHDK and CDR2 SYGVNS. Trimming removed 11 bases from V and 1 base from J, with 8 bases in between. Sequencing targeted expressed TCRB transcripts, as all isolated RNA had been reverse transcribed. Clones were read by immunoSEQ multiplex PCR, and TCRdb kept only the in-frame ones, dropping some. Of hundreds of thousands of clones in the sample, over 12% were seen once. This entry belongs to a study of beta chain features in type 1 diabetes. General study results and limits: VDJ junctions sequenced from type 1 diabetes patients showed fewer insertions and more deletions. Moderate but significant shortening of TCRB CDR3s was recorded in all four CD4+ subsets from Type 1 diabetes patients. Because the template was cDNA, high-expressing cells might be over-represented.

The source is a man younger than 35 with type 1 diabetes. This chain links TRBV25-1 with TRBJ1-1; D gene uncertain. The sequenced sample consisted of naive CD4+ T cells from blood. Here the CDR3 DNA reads TGTGCCGCGGAACGGAACACTGAAGCTTTCTTT. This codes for CAAERNTEAFF.